This T cell receptor (beta chain) was sequenced for a study of regulatory T cells in long-lasting Graves disease. Study observations and caveats: Analysis covered peripheral blood alone, not thyroid tissue. Favored usage of TRBV28, TRBJ1-2 and TRBJ2-5 was recorded in persistent disease.

The length of the CDR3 is 16 residues. Deletions cut 1 base from V and 4 bases from J, with 14 bases between. Germline-derived CDR1 and CDR2 are SNHLY and FYNNEI. Time point defined: newly diagnosed GD, antithyroid drugs for less than 3 months. The authors made the TCR library using RNA they extracted from PBMCs. Researchers made TCR beta libraries by using iRepertoire HTBI primers and running Arm-PCR on CDR3 regions. TCRdb reprocessed the multiplex PCR reads via MiXCR and lists one record per CDR3 protein. This sample has some 500,000 distinct CDR3 sequences, with 15% to 20% found just once. In its sample, this clonotype was seen many times. Its target is unknown. These data were likewise used in another study, on T cells in Graves' hyperthyroidism and ophthalmopathy.

The source material was peripheral blood mononuclear cells (PBMCs), sampled at new diagnosis, from a patient treated with antithyroid drugs. The sequence was obtained from a woman aged 35-60 years with Graves disease. The genes are TRBV2 and TRBJ2-1, with D perhaps TRBD1 (5 bases). CDR3 in amino acids: CASSEDGNRSYNEQFF. The DNA for the CDR3 is TGTGCCAGCAGTGAAGACGGAAACAGGTCTTACAATGAGCAGTTCTTC.